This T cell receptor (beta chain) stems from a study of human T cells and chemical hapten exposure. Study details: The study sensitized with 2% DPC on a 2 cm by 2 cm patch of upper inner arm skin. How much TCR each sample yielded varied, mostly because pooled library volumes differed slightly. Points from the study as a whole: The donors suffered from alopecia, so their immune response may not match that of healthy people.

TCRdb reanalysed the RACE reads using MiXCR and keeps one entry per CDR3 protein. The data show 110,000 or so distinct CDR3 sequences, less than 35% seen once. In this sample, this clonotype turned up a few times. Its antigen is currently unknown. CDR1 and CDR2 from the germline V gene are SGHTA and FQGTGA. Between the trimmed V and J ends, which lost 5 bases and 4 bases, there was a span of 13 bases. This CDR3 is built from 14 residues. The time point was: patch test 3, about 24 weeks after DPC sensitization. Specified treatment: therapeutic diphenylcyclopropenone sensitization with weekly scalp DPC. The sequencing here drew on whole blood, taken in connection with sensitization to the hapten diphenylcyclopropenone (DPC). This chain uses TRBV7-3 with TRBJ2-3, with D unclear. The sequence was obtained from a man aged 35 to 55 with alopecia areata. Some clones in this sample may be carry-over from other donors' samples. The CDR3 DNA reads TGTGCCAGCAGCGCCGCTAGGTACGCAGATACGCAGTATTTT. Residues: CASSAARYADTQYF.